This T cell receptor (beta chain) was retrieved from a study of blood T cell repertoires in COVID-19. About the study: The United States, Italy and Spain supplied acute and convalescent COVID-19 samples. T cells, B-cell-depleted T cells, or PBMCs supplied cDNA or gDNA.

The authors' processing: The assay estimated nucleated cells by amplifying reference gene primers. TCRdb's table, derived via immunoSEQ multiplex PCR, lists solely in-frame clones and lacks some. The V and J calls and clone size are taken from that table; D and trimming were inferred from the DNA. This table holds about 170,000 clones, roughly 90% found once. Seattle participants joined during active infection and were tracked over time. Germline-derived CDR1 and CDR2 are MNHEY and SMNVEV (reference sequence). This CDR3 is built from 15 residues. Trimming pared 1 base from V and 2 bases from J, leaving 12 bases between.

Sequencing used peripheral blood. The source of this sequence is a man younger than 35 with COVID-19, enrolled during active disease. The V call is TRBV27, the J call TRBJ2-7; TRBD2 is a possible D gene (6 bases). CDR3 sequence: CASSLYKRAPYEQYF. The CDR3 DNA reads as TGTGCCAGCAGTTTATATAAGCGGGCCCCCTACGAGCAGTACTTC.